This TCR beta chain was documented in a study of cytomegalovirus exposure and HLA in healthy donors. The study, taken as a whole, reports: Researchers reported that a few CMV-associated chains were confirmed in vitro as CMV antigen-specific.

As to this clone: Antigen unknown.

The PCR contained 60 Vbeta and 13 Jbeta primers. Assay: immunoSEQ multiplex PCR; the TCRdb copy retains only in-frame clones and omits some. Here the sample spans about 120,000 clones, about 85% being singletons. Trimming took off 3 bases at V and 4 bases at J, with 10 bases between the two ends. CDR1 and CDR2 (germline): LNHDA, SQIVND (reference sequence). The CDR3 contains 14 residues. Sequencing used PBMCs. The genes are TRBV19 and TRBJ2-4, with D possibly matching TRBD1 (5 bases). The sequence was collected from a man aged 18 to 35 in good health and CMV-seropositive. CDR3 sequence: CASSIQTAKNIQYF. In DNA, the CDR3 is TGTGCCAGTAGTATTCAGACAGCTAAAAACATTCAGTACTTC.